Reported below is one T cell receptor beta chain. No antigen is known for it. This record belongs to a study of cytomegalovirus exposure and HLA in healthy donors. V lost 4 bases, J lost 0 bases, and 10 bases lay in between. The CDR3 length is 15 residues. The germline V gene has CDR1 SNHLY and CDR2 FYNNEI. Findings of the study overall: One cluster of highly shared sequence variants probably arose as a sequencing artifact. Available immune exposure information covered CMV serostatus only.

13 Jbeta primers and 60 Vbeta primers were used for the PCR. The protocol was immunoSEQ multiplex PCR, while the TCRdb copy is restricted to in-frame clones and leaves out a portion. The profile shows 100,000 to 150,000 clones, more than 65% of them singletons. This chain connects TRBV2 to TRBJ1-3, with D hard to call. This sequence was found in a male donor in good health and CMV-seropositive. Sequenced: PBMCs. The CDR3 coding sequence is TGTGCCAGCAGTGTTGGAGGACTCTCTGGAAACACCATATATTTT. Protein sequence: CASSVGGLSGNTIYF.